The rows below give T cell receptor beta chains drawn from one sample of a study of metastatic and nonmetastatic thyroid tumors. TCRdb re-called the PCR reads via MiXCR. Among about 47,000 clones listed, approximately 24% were seen once. Sequencing used blood. The source of these receptors is a male donor with papillary thyroid cancer or a benign thyroid nodule (not recorded which). Some clones in this sample may be carry-over from other donors' samples. Both conserved end residues are part of each CDR3. A D gene is named only where the DNA matches it firmly. Size is omitted from some rows. Given values are once, few, many or a class for expanded clones.

v_call: TRBV12-3/TRBV12-4
clone_size: medium-sized
d_call: .
j_call: TRBJ2-7
cdr3_nt: TGTGCCAGCAGTTTTTCCGGGGACGAGCAGTACTTC
cdr3_aa: CASSFSGDEQYF

v_call: TRBV11-1
clone_size: many
d_call: TRBD2
j_call: TRBJ2-1
cdr3_nt: TGTGCCAGCAGCTCCACGACTAGCGGGAGTCCTTCCTACAATGAGCAGTTCTTC
cdr3_aa: CASSSTTSGSPSYNEQFF

v_call: TRBV20-1
clone_size: many
d_call: TRBD2
j_call: TRBJ2-5
cdr3_nt: TGCAGTGGCCATAGCGGGAGTCGAGAGACCCAGTACTTC
cdr3_aa: CSGHSGSRETQYF

v_call: TRBV18
clone_size: .
d_call: .
j_call: TRBJ2-7
cdr3_nt: TGTGCCAGCTCACCACGGGACCGGAATGTCTACGAGCAGTACTTC
cdr3_aa: CASSPRDRNVYEQYF

v_call: TRBV9
clone_size: many
d_call: TRBD2
j_call: TRBJ2-1
cdr3_nt: TGTGCCAGCAGCCTCGGGACTAGCGGCTTCCTACAAAATGAGCAGTTCTTC
cdr3_aa: CASSLGTSGFLQNEQFF

v_call: TRBV2
clone_size: .
d_call: .
j_call: TRBJ1-3
cdr3_nt: TGTGCCAGCTCCCTCGCGAGGGTCCCTGGAAACACCATATATTTT
cdr3_aa: CASSLARVPGNTIYF

v_call: TRBV15
clone_size: .
d_call: TRBD2
j_call: TRBJ2-1
cdr3_nt: TGTGCCACCAGCAGAGTTCCTAGCGGCAGCTCCTACAATGAGCAGTTCTTC
cdr3_aa: CATSRVPSGSSYNEQFF

v_call: TRBV20-1
clone_size: .
d_call: TRBD2
j_call: TRBJ2-7
cdr3_nt: TGCAGTGCTAATCCGACCGACCGGGGGACTAGCAGTCTCTACGAGCAGTACTTC
cdr3_aa: CSANPTDRGTSSLYEQYF

v_call: TRBV5-1
clone_size: .
d_call: TRBD2
j_call: TRBJ2-3
cdr3_nt: TGCGCCAGCAGCTTAGGGACTAGCGGGATCAGCACAGATACGCAGTATTTT
cdr3_aa: CASSLGTSGISTDTQYF

v_call: TRBV2
clone_size: many
d_call: .
j_call: TRBJ1-1
cdr3_nt: TGTGCCAGCACCTTACAGGGTGGCACTGAAGCTTTCTTT
cdr3_aa: CASTLQGGTEAFF

v_call: TRBV2
clone_size: few
d_call: .
j_call: TRBJ2-7
cdr3_nt: TGCGCCAGCAGTGTCCAGGGGAACTACGAGCAGTACTTC
cdr3_aa: CASSVQGNYEQYF

v_call: TRBV6-2/TRBV6-3
clone_size: few
d_call: TRBD1
j_call: TRBJ2-3
cdr3_nt: TGTGCCAGCAGTCACACTCCGGGACAGGGGTCAGATACGCAGTATTTT
cdr3_aa: CASSHTPGQGSDTQYF

v_call: TRBV30
clone_size: .
d_call: .
j_call: TRBJ2-5
cdr3_nt: TGTGCCTGGATAAGGGCAGCGTTGTACCAAGAGACCCAGTACTTC
cdr3_aa: CAWIRAALYQETQYF

v_call: TRBV6-5
clone_size: few
d_call: .
j_call: TRBJ2-1
cdr3_nt: TGTGCCAGCAGTTTTTCCGTTTGGGGTGCTGAGCAGTTCTTC
cdr3_aa: CASSFSVWGAEQFF

v_call: TRBV9
clone_size: many
d_call: .
j_call: TRBJ2-2
cdr3_nt: TGTGCCAGCAGGACCGGCCCGAACACCGGGGAGCTGTTTTTT
cdr3_aa: CASRTGPNTGELFF

v_call: TRBV6-1
clone_size: .
d_call: .
j_call: TRBJ2-7
cdr3_nt: TGTGCCAGCACATGGACAGCCGAGCAGTACTTC
cdr3_aa: CASTWTAEQYF

v_call: TRBV7-8
clone_size: many
d_call: .
j_call: TRBJ1-1
cdr3_nt: TGTGCCAGCAGCTTAATCGGCAAAGGCACTGAAGCTTTCTTT
cdr3_aa: CASSLIGKGTEAFF

v_call: TRBV2
clone_size: many
d_call: .
j_call: TRBJ1-6
cdr3_nt: TGTGCCAGCAGTGAAGCGCAGACACCGAATTCACCCCTCCACTTT
cdr3_aa: CASSEAQTPNSPLHF

v_call: TRBV28
clone_size: many
d_call: TRBD1
j_call: TRBJ2-7
cdr3_nt: TGTGCCAGCAGTACCGGGACAGGGGCCCACGAGCAGTACTTC
cdr3_aa: CASSTGTGAHEQYF

v_call: TRBV6-1
clone_size: .
d_call: .
j_call: TRBJ2-6
cdr3_nt: TGTGCCAGCAGCGATGGGTCTGGGGCCAACGTCCTGACTTTC
cdr3_aa: CASSDGSGANVLTF

v_call: TRBV20-1
clone_size: many
d_call: TRBD1
j_call: TRBJ1-6
cdr3_nt: TGCAGTGCTTCGGGACAGGTCAATTCACCCCTCCACTTT
cdr3_aa: CSASGQVNSPLHF

v_call: TRBV7-9
clone_size: .
d_call: .
j_call: TRBJ1-1
cdr3_nt: TGTGCCAGCAGCTTAGAAGGCAGCTGGAACACTGAAGCTTTCTTT
cdr3_aa: CASSLEGSWNTEAFF

v_call: TRBV20-1
clone_size: many
d_call: TRBD1
j_call: TRBJ2-3
cdr3_nt: TGCAGTGCTAACCCGGGACAGGGGGGCGATACGCAGTATTTT
cdr3_aa: CSANPGQGGDTQYF

v_call: TRBV6-1
clone_size: .
d_call: .
j_call: TRBJ2-7
cdr3_nt: TGTGCCAGCAGTGAATCGGCAGGTGGCTACGAGCAGTACTTC
cdr3_aa: CASSESAGGYEQYF

v_call: TRBV4-2
clone_size: many
d_call: .
j_call: TRBJ1-2
cdr3_nt: TGTGCCAGCAGCCAAGAAGCGACCACTTATGGCTACACCTTC
cdr3_aa: CASSQEATTYGYTF

v_call: TRBV19
clone_size: .
d_call: .
j_call: TRBJ2-5
cdr3_nt: TGTGCCACCGCCGGCAGCGCCTGGGAGACCCAGTACTTC
cdr3_aa: CATAGSAWETQYF

v_call: TRBV5-4
clone_size: .
d_call: .
j_call: TRBJ2-5
cdr3_nt: TGTGCCAGCAGCTTGGGGACAGTACAAGAGACCCAGTACTTC
cdr3_aa: CASSLGTVQETQYF

v_call: TRBV15
clone_size: many
d_call: TRBD1
j_call: TRBJ2-3
cdr3_nt: TGTGCCACCAGCAGAGAACGGGGGACAGGAGATACGCAGTATTTT
cdr3_aa: CATSRERGTGDTQYF

v_call: TRBV24-1
clone_size: .
d_call: .
j_call: TRBJ2-5
cdr3_nt: TGTGCCACCTCGTCCTATTCCCGGCGGGACCAAGAGACCCAGTACTTC
cdr3_aa: CATSSYSRRDQETQYF

v_call: TRBV4-1
clone_size: .
d_call: .
j_call: TRBJ2-1
cdr3_nt: TGCGCCAGCAGCCAATTCAGTCCGGGGGCAAATGAGCAGTTCTTC
cdr3_aa: CASSQFSPGANEQFF

v_call: TRBV5-1
clone_size: .
d_call: .
j_call: TRBJ1-2
cdr3_nt: TGCGCCAGCAGCTTGGAACGGGGGACTCACTATGGCTACACCTTC
cdr3_aa: CASSLERGTHYGYTF

v_call: TRBV24-1
clone_size: many
d_call: .
j_call: TRBJ2-3
cdr3_nt: TGTGCCACCAGTTCGGGAACAGATACGCAGTATTTT
cdr3_aa: CATSSGTDTQYF

v_call: TRBV30
clone_size: .
d_call: TRBD1
j_call: TRBJ1-4
cdr3_nt: TGTGCCTGGAGTCACTCGGACAGGGATGAAAAACTGTTTTTT
cdr3_aa: CAWSHSDRDEKLFF

v_call: TRBV10-1
clone_size: many
d_call: .
j_call: TRBJ1-1
cdr3_nt: TGCGCCAGCGGAGGCCGAAACACTGAAGCTTTCTTT
cdr3_aa: CASGGRNTEAFF

v_call: TRBV5-1
clone_size: .
d_call: TRBD2
j_call: TRBJ2-7
cdr3_nt: TGCGCCAGCAGCGTATTGGGGACTAGCGGGAGATACGAGCAGTACTTC
cdr3_aa: CASSVLGTSGRYEQYF

v_call: TRBV11-2
clone_size: .
d_call: .
j_call: TRBJ2-4
cdr3_nt: TGTGCCAGCAGCCCGGCCCAGGAAAGGGACATTCAGTACTTC
cdr3_aa: CASSPAQERDIQYF

v_call: TRBV12-3/TRBV12-4
clone_size: many
d_call: .
j_call: TRBJ2-3
cdr3_nt: TGTGCCAGCAGCCTCCTTCGGGCGGGAACCCTCACAGATACGCAGTATTTT
cdr3_aa: CASSLLRAGTLTDTQYF

v_call: TRBV6-1
clone_size: medium-sized
d_call: .
j_call: TRBJ2-7
cdr3_nt: TGTGCCAGCAGTGGCAGGCCCGGCTACGAGCAGTACTTC
cdr3_aa: CASSGRPGYEQYF

v_call: TRBV7-9
clone_size: many
d_call: .
j_call: TRBJ2-7
cdr3_nt: TGTGCCAGCAGCCCCAGTGTTGGCAGCTCCTACGAGCAGTACTTC
cdr3_aa: CASSPSVGSSYEQYF

v_call: TRBV12-3/TRBV12-4
clone_size: medium-sized
d_call: TRBD2
j_call: TRBJ2-7
cdr3_nt: TGTGCCAGCACCCCGGGACTAGTAGGCTACGAGCAGTACTTC
cdr3_aa: CASTPGLVGYEQYF

v_call: TRBV27
clone_size: medium-sized
d_call: .
j_call: TRBJ2-7
cdr3_nt: TGTGCCAGCAGTTTATCGCGGGGCCGCAGGTACGAGCAGTACTTC
cdr3_aa: CASSLSRGRRYEQYF

v_call: TRBV30
clone_size: many
d_call: .
j_call: TRBJ2-1
cdr3_nt: TGTGCCTGGAGCCCGAGGGGCGGGGAATACAATGAGCAGTTCTTC
cdr3_aa: CAWSPRGGEYNEQFF

v_call: TRBV7-8
clone_size: many
d_call: .
j_call: TRBJ2-7
cdr3_nt: TGTGCCAGCAGCTTAGAACTTAGACGCGAGCAGTACTTC
cdr3_aa: CASSLELRREQYF

v_call: TRBV6-6
clone_size: many
d_call: TRBD2
j_call: TRBJ2-1
cdr3_nt: TGTGCCAGCAGTTACGGGAGTCGGGCGGTCGGGAGGGCCTTCAATGAGCAGTTCTTC
cdr3_aa: CASSYGSRAVGRAFNEQFF